The 17 T cell receptor beta chains in this list originate from one sample, sequenced in a study of T cells after yellow fever vaccination. TCRdb ran MiXCR on the 5' RACE reads and lists one entry per CDR3 protein. The sample yields 150,000 to 200,000 distinct CDR3 sequences, about 10% seen once. Here the sequenced sample was CD8+ T cells sorted from PBMCs, taken 15 days after the yellow fever booster vaccination. All receptors derive from a man aged 18 to 29 who received the YFV17D yellow fever vaccine.

The gene calls are TRBV10-2 and TRBJ1-2; TRBD1 is a possible D gene (5 bases). Germline V gives CDR1 WSHSY, CDR2 SAAADI. Trimming took 2 bases from V and 0 from J, leaving 22 bases between them. The CDR3 consists of 19 residues. The CDR3 sequence: CASSERLMTADWPNYGYTF. The CDR3, as DNA: TGCGCCAGCAGTGAGAGGTTGATGACAGCGGACTGGCCTAACTATGGCTACACCTTC.

In this sample, this clonotype turned up many times. This rearrangement joins TRBV12-3 or TRBV12-4 to TRBJ2-3; D is unclear. V lost 7 bases and J lost 3, with 17 bases in between. The CDR3 loop spans 15 amino acids. The CDR3 nucleotides are TGTGCCAGCACCTCGGACGCCCAGAGGACAGATACGCAGTATTTT. It translates to CASTSDAQRTDTQYF.

The rearrangement uses TRBV4-1 and TRBJ1-1; no definite D call. CDR1 is MGHRA, CDR2 YSYEKL, per germline. This CDR3 region has 15 residues. V lost 0 bases and J 0 bases, leaving 8 bases between the germline ends. CDR3 sequence (DNA): TGCGCCAGCAGCCAAGAGGAGGGAATGAACACTGAAGCTTTCTTT. Amino acid sequence: CASSQEEGMNTEAFF.

This sequence joins TRBV9 and TRBJ2-1; 9 bases align to TRBD2. Unmatched junction bases numbered 12, after V lost 4 bases and J lost 4 bases. The V gene's germline CDR1 is SGDLS and CDR2 YYNGEE. This CDR3 spans 17 amino acids. CDR3 residues: CASSPREAGGRYNEQFF. The CDR3 DNA reads as TGTGCCAGCAGCCCGCGCGAGGCGGGGGGGAGATACAATGAGCAGTTCTTC.

This clonotype was recorded a few times. The V call is TRBV6-5, the J call TRBJ2-5, with D perhaps being TRBD1 or TRBD2 (6 bases each). The CDR3 is made up of 15 amino acids. Germline CDR1 is MNHEY and CDR2 is SVGAGI. Trimming cost V 0 bases and J 0 bases, with 8 bases left between them. CDR3 coding DNA: TGTGCCAGCAGTTACTCGAGGGGGGACCAAGAGACCCAGTACTTC. Translation: CASSYSRGDQETQYF.

The genes are TRBV27 and TRBJ1-5, with D uncertain. The CDR3 covers 14 residues. V lost 5 bases and J lost 7, with 15 bases in between. The germline CDR1 and CDR2 sequences are MNHEY and SMNVEV (reference sequence). The CDR3 spells CASSPRNPDQPQHF. As DNA, the CDR3 is TGTGCCAGCAGTCCAAGGAACCCGGACCAGCCCCAGCATTTT.

This chain links TRBV7-2 with TRBJ1-1; 8 nucleotides agree with TRBD1. V shed 3 bases and J 1 base; nucleotides not matched to a gene: 10. The germline gives CDR1 SGHTA, CDR2 FQGNSA. The CDR3 totals 17 residues. The CDR3 reads CASSLIPSGTGNTEAFF. The CDR3 DNA sequence: TGTGCCAGCAGCTTGATCCCCTCCGGGACAGGGAACACTGAAGCTTTCTTT.

V is TRBV4-1 and J is TRBJ1-1; no clear D gene. In germline, CDR1 is MGHRA, CDR2 YSYEKL. V was shortened by 4 bases and J by 3 bases, with 18 bases between the two germline ends. This CDR3 has 16 amino acids. CDR3 amino acids: CASSLRTLPSDTEAFF. The DNA of the CDR3 is TGCGCCAGCAGCCTCCGGACGTTACCTTCGGACACTGAAGCTTTCTTT.

The J gene is TRBJ1-1, the V gene TRBV7-9, with 9 bases aligning to TRBD1. This CDR3 has 13 amino acids. The V gene end was trimmed by 5 bases and the J gene end by 8 bases; junction bases not matched to a gene: 6. The germline V gene has CDR1 SEHNR and CDR2 FQNEAQ (reference sequence). In DNA, the CDR3 is TGTGCCAGCAGCCACAGGGGGCCGGCCGAAGCTTTCTTT. Its translation: CASSHRGPAEAFF. The full variable domain, with the rest looked up from reference TRBV7-9 and TRBJ1-1, is DTGVSQNPRHKITKRGQNVTFRCDPISEHNRLYWYRQTLGQGPEFLTYFQNEAQLEKSRLLSDRFSAERPKGSFSTLEIQRTEQGDSAMYLCASSHRGPAEAFFGQGTRLTVV.

This chain links TRBV28 with TRBJ1-6, with D possibly TRBD1 on 5 matching bases. Per the germline V gene, CDR1 is MDHEN and CDR2 is SYDVKM. This CDR3 has 14 amino acids. V was pared by 7 bases and J by 10 bases, with 17 bases between. CDR3 protein: CASTLRGGRSPLHF. CDR3 DNA sequence: TGTGCCAGCACCCTCCGCGGGGGAAGGTCACCCCTCCACTTT.

The rearrangement joins TRBV20-1 to TRBJ2-4; TRBD1 aligns across 7 bases. The J segment lost 5 bases and the V segment lost 1 base, leaving 2 bases of the junction unmatched. The CDR3 is made up of 13 amino acids. CDR1 and CDR2 from the germline V gene are DFQATT and SNEGSKA (reference sequence). The CDR3 reads CSARGQGENIQYF. For the CDR3, the DNA is TGCAGTGCTAGAGGCCAGGGGGAAAACATTCAGTACTTC.

This clonotype was found many times. This chain connects TRBV10-3 to TRBJ1-4, with 8 bases lining up with TRBD1. CDR1 and CDR2 from the germline V gene are ENHRY and SYGVKD. The J segment lost 7 bases and the V segment lost 2 bases, leaving 9 bases of the junction unmatched. This CDR3 is 16 amino acids long. The CDR3 nucleotides read TGTGCCATCAGTGAGGGACAGGGACCTAACGGTGAAAAACTGTTTTTT. The encoded protein is CAISEGQGPNGEKLFF.

This clonotype was detected a few times. The rearrangement links TRBV7-2 to TRBJ1-2; the D is unclear. CDR1 SGHTA and CDR2 FQGNSA come from the germline V gene. Trimming shortened V by 3 bases and J by 8 bases, and 13 bases separated the two germline ends. This CDR3 contains 13 residues. CDR3 protein: CASSFGPREGYTF. CDR3 sequence (DNA): TGTGCCAGCAGCTTCGGGCCGCGGGAGGGCTACACCTTC.

This chain uses TRBV5-4 with TRBJ1-1; D perhaps matches TRBD1 (6 bases). CDR3 length: 15 residues. Germline values: CDR1 SGHNT, CDR2 YYREEE (reference sequence). V lost 2 bases, J lost 4 bases, and 15 bases lay in between. The CDR3 loop reads CASSLPREGGTEAFF. The CDR3 DNA is TGTGCCAGCAGCTTACCCAGGGAGGGGGGCACTGAAGCTTTCTTT.

There are a few counts of this clonotype. This chain uses TRBV15 with TRBJ1-6; 8 positions agree with TRBD1. With V trimmed by 5 bases and J by 10 bases, 10 bases remained unmatched. CDR1 is LNHNV, CDR2 YYDKDF, per germline (reference sequence). CDR3 length: 15 residues. The CDR3 DNA sequence: TGTGCCACCAGCCCACGGACAGGGTCGAGGTCACCCCTCCACTTT. It yields the protein CATSPRTGSRSPLHF.

This clonotype was counted a few times. This sequence joins TRBV5-1 and TRBJ2-2, with 7 bases identical to TRBD1. The V gene's germline CDR1 is SGHRS and CDR2 YFSETQ. V dropped 4 bases and J dropped 6; count of bases not matched to a gene: 3. The CDR3 spans 13 residues. CDR3 sequence reads: CASSATGAGELFF. The CDR3 bases are TGCGCCAGCAGCGCCACAGGGGCCGGGGAGCTGTTTTTT.

The chain has TRBV2 and TRBJ2-3; 7 positions match TRBD1. Germline loops: CDR1 SNHLY, CDR2 FYNNEI. V was clipped by 4 bases and J by 4 bases; unmatched bases: 8. CDR3 length equals 15 residues. The CDR3 bases are TGTGCCAGCAGTGGGTACAGGGGTATCGCAGATACGCAGTATTTT. Its protein is CASSGYRGIADTQYF.